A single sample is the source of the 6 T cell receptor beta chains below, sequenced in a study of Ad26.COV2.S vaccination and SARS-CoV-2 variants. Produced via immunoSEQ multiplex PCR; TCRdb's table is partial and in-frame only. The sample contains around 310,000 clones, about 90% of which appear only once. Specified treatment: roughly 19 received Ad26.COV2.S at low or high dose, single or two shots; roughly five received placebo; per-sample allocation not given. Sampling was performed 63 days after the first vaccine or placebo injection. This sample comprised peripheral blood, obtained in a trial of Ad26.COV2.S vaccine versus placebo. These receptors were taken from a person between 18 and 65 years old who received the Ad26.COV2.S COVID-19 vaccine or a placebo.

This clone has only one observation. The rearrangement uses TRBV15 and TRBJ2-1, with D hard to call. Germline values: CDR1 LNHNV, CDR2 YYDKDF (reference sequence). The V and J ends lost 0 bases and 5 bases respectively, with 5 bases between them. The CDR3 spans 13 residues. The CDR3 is CATSRDADNEQFF. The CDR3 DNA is TGTGCCACCAGCAGAGATGCGGACAATGAGCAGTTCTTC.

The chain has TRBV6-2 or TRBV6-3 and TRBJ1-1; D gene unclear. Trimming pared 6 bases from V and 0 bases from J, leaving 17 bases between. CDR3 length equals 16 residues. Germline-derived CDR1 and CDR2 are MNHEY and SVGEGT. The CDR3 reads CASSYGPGGMNTEAFF. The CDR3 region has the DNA TGTGCCAGCAGCTATGGGCCGGGAGGTATGAACACTGAAGCTTTCTTT.

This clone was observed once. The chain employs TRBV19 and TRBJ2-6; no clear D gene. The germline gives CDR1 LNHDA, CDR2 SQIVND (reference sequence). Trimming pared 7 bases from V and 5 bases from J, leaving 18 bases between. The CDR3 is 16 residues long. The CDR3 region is CASTPSERIWANVLTF. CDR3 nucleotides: TGTGCCAGTACCCCCTCCGAGAGAATTTGGGCCAACGTCCTGACTTTC.

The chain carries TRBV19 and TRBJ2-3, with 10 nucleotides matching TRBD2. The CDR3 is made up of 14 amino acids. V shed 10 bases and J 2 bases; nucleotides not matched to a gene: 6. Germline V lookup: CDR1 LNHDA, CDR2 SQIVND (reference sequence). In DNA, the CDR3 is TGTGCCACCAAAGCGGGGGGGGACACAGATACGCAGTATTTT. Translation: CATKAGGDTDTQYF.

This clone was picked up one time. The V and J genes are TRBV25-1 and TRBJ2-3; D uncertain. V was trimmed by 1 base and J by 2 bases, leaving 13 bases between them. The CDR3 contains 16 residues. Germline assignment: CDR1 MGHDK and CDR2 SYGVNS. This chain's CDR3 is CASSEFPPRVTDTQYF. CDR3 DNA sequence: TGTGCCAGCAGTGAATTCCCTCCTAGGGTCACAGATACGCAGTATTTT.

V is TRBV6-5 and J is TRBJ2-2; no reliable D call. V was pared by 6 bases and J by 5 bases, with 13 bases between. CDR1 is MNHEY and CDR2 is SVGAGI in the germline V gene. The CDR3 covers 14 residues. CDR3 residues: CASSRPYRTGELFF. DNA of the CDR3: TGTGCCAGCAGCCGCCCCTATAGGACCGGGGAGCTGTTTTTT.